The TCR beta chain under discussion was sequenced for a study of long-term antiretroviral therapy in people with HIV. Runs used v3.0 of the immunoSEQ assay and were done at survey level. Data came from immunoSEQ multiplex PCR; TCRdb stores just in-frame clones and leaves some out. The sample holds about 16,000 clones, roughly 80% seen once. The CDR3 length is 13 residues. CDR1 and CDR2 from the germline V gene are LNHDA and SQIVND (reference sequence). V shed 5 bases and J 2 bases; nucleotides not matched to a gene: 2. This specimen was unsorted PBMCs, taken roughly 1.3 years before starting antiretroviral therapy. The chain has TRBV19 and TRBJ1-2; 7 positions agree with TRBD1. The receptor's source is a man in his thirties or forties with HIV. The CDR3 loop reads CASSGQANYGYTF. The CDR3 coding sequence is TGTGCCAGTAGTGGACAGGCCAACTATGGCTACACCTTC. The variable domain in full, completed from reference TRBV19 and TRBJ1-2, reads DGGITQSPKYLFRKEGQNVTLSCEQNLNHDAMYWYRQDPGQGLRLIYYSQIVNDFQKGDIAEGYSVSREKKESFPLTVTSAQKNPTAFYLCASSGQANYGYTFGSGTRLTVV.